Listed below are T cell receptor beta chains from one sample, sequenced in a study of human T cells and chemical hapten exposure. MiXCR, run by TCRdb on the RACE reads, gives a single entry per CDR3 protein. The table has roughly 89,000 distinct CDR3 sequences, roughly a tenth seen once. The sample here was whole blood, taken in connection with sensitization to the hapten diphenylcyclopropenone (DPC). All receptors come from a woman in her 30s with alopecia areata. Some clones in this sample may be carry-over from other donors' samples. Each CDR3 is given with its conserved first and last residue. The order of the fields is V gene, J gene, D gene, clone size, CDR3 DNA, CDR3 protein. D genes are given only for firm matches. Clone size is shown for a subset of rows, as once, few, many or a class of expanded clone.

v_call: TRBV9; j_call: TRBJ1-1; d_call: NA; clone_size: few; cdr3_nt: TGTGCCAGCAGCGTAGCCAGGAACACTGAAGCTTTCTTT; cdr3_aa: CASSVARNTEAFF
v_call: TRBV11-1; j_call: TRBJ2-5; d_call: NA; clone_size: few; cdr3_nt: TGTGCCAGCAGCGTCACTGGGACCCAGTACTTC; cdr3_aa: CASSVTGTQYF
v_call: TRBV12-3/TRBV12-4; j_call: TRBJ2-2; d_call: TRBD1; clone_size: many; cdr3_nt: TGTGCCAGCAGTTTGACAGGGGGCCCCACCGGGGAGCTGTTTTTT; cdr3_aa: CASSLTGGPTGELFF
v_call: TRBV20-1; j_call: TRBJ2-2; d_call: NA; clone_size: many; cdr3_nt: TGCAGTGCATTCGCCAGAGACACCGGGGAGCTGTTTTTT; cdr3_aa: CSAFARDTGELFF
v_call: TRBV6-5; j_call: TRBJ2-5; d_call: NA; clone_size: NA; cdr3_nt: TGTGCCAGCAGTTACCAGTTCCAAGAGACCCAGTACTTC; cdr3_aa: CASSYQFQETQYF
v_call: TRBV29-1; j_call: TRBJ1-1; d_call: NA; clone_size: many; cdr3_nt: TGCACCACCGTCGACACTGAAGCTTTCTTT; cdr3_aa: CTTVDTEAFF
v_call: TRBV18; j_call: TRBJ1-6; d_call: TRBD1; clone_size: many; cdr3_nt: TGTGCCAGCTCACCAGGCGGACAGGGGTGGCCCCTCCACTTT; cdr3_aa: CASSPGGQGWPLHF
v_call: TRBV5-1; j_call: TRBJ1-1; d_call: NA; clone_size: NA; cdr3_nt: TGCGCCAGCTGGCTTGGGACACCAAACACTGAAGCTTTCTTT; cdr3_aa: CASWLGTPNTEAFF
v_call: TRBV20-1; j_call: TRBJ1-5; d_call: NA; clone_size: many; cdr3_nt: TGCAGTGCTAGTTGGAGGGAGAGCAATCAGCCCCAGCATTTT; cdr3_aa: CSASWRESNQPQHF
v_call: TRBV7-2; j_call: TRBJ2-7; d_call: TRBD1; clone_size: few; cdr3_nt: TGTGCCAGCAGCCCCGGACAGGGCTCGGGCGAGCAGTACTTC; cdr3_aa: CASSPGQGSGEQYF
v_call: TRBV29-1; j_call: TRBJ1-1; d_call: NA; clone_size: NA; cdr3_nt: TGCAGCTCCCAGGCCAGTACCGGCACTGAAGCTTTCTTT; cdr3_aa: CSSQASTGTEAFF
v_call: TRBV5-1; j_call: TRBJ2-7; d_call: TRBD1; clone_size: many; cdr3_nt: TGCGCCAGCAGCCCGGACAGGGGAGCGAACGAGCAGTACTTC; cdr3_aa: CASSPDRGANEQYF
v_call: TRBV20-1; j_call: TRBJ2-1; d_call: NA; clone_size: few; cdr3_nt: TGCAGTGTTCGCCGGGCACCATACAATGAGCAGTTCTTC; cdr3_aa: CSVRRAPYNEQFF
v_call: TRBV24-1; j_call: TRBJ1-1; d_call: NA; clone_size: NA; cdr3_nt: TGTGCCACCAGTGATTACAGTTACACTGAAGCTTTCTTT; cdr3_aa: CATSDYSYTEAFF
v_call: TRBV6-5; j_call: TRBJ2-1; d_call: TRBD1; clone_size: few; cdr3_nt: TGTGCCAGCAGTGACAGGGAAGGCAATGAGCAGTTCTTC; cdr3_aa: CASSDREGNEQFF
v_call: TRBV20-1; j_call: TRBJ2-5; d_call: TRBD2; clone_size: many; cdr3_nt: TGCAGTGCTAGGACTAGCGGGATAGAGACCCAGTACTTC; cdr3_aa: CSARTSGIETQYF
v_call: TRBV20-1; j_call: TRBJ1-5; d_call: NA; clone_size: NA; cdr3_nt: TGCAGTGCTAGTGTTCAGAGTAGCAATCAGCCCCAGCATTTT; cdr3_aa: CSASVQSSNQPQHF
v_call: TRBV28; j_call: TRBJ2-5; d_call: NA; clone_size: NA; cdr3_nt: TGTGCCAGCAGGGGAGAGACCCAGTACTTC; cdr3_aa: CASRGETQYF
v_call: TRBV6-4; j_call: TRBJ2-1; d_call: TRBD1; clone_size: many; cdr3_nt: TGTGCCAGCCCAACAGGGGATAAGGGCTCCTACAATGAGCAGTTCTTC; cdr3_aa: CASPTGDKGSYNEQFF
v_call: TRBV25-1; j_call: TRBJ2-1; d_call: NA; clone_size: few; cdr3_nt: TGTGCCAGCAGCGGGATGACCTACAATGAGCAGTTCTTC; cdr3_aa: CASSGMTYNEQFF
v_call: TRBV29-1; j_call: TRBJ1-1; d_call: NA; clone_size: NA; cdr3_nt: TGCAGCGTTGTATGGGTGGCGGACACTGAAGCTTTCTTT; cdr3_aa: CSVVWVADTEAFF
v_call: TRBV5-1; j_call: TRBJ1-2; d_call: NA; clone_size: many; cdr3_nt: TGCGCCAGCAGCCTAGAAGACCCCAGTGGCTACACCTTC; cdr3_aa: CASSLEDPSGYTF
v_call: TRBV29-1; j_call: TRBJ2-1; d_call: NA; clone_size: many; cdr3_nt: TGCAGCGTTGGATCAATTTGGACCTACAATGAGCAGTTCTTC; cdr3_aa: CSVGSIWTYNEQFF
v_call: TRBV20-1; j_call: TRBJ1-5; d_call: TRBD1; clone_size: few; cdr3_nt: TGCAGTGCTAACCCCGGGACAGGGACGCATCAGCCCCAGCATTTT; cdr3_aa: CSANPGTGTHQPQHF
v_call: TRBV7-9; j_call: TRBJ2-3; d_call: NA; clone_size: many; cdr3_nt: TGTGCCAGCAGCTCATGGGAACTAGCCGCGGATACGCAGTATTTT; cdr3_aa: CASSSWELAADTQYF
v_call: TRBV28; j_call: TRBJ1-1; d_call: NA; clone_size: few; cdr3_nt: TGTGCCAGCAGTTCGTGGGAGAACACTGAAGCTTTCTTT; cdr3_aa: CASSSWENTEAFF
v_call: TRBV28; j_call: TRBJ2-7; d_call: NA; clone_size: many; cdr3_nt: TGTGCCAGCAGTTCCCCGGCGGCCGGGAAAGGCGAGCAGTACTTC; cdr3_aa: CASSSPAAGKGEQYF
v_call: TRBV6-5; j_call: TRBJ2-5; d_call: NA; clone_size: NA; cdr3_nt: TGTGCCAGCAGTTACTTCGGACAGACTCCACAGGAGACCCAGTACTTC; cdr3_aa: CASSYFGQTPQETQYF
v_call: TRBV5-4; j_call: TRBJ2-7; d_call: TRBD1; clone_size: NA; cdr3_nt: TGTGCCAGCAGCCCGGGACAGCTGAACTCCTACGAGCAGTACTTC; cdr3_aa: CASSPGQLNSYEQYF
v_call: TRBV6-6; j_call: TRBJ1-6; d_call: NA; clone_size: many; cdr3_nt: TGTGCCAGCAGTTACCGGGCGACCGCCCCCCTCCACTTT; cdr3_aa: CASSYRATAPLHF
v_call: TRBV6-5; j_call: TRBJ2-3; d_call: NA; clone_size: few; cdr3_nt: TGTGCCAGCAGCCCGTACATGGTCGGGGGGCCGGGAGATACGCAGTATTTT; cdr3_aa: CASSPYMVGGPGDTQYF
v_call: TRBV27; j_call: TRBJ2-5; d_call: TRBD1; clone_size: few; cdr3_nt: TGTGCCAGCAGTGGCTGGACAGGGGGCGAGGAGACCCAGTACTTC; cdr3_aa: CASSGWTGGEETQYF
v_call: TRBV12-3/TRBV12-4; j_call: TRBJ1-5; d_call: NA; clone_size: many; cdr3_nt: TGTGCCAGCAGTTTAGGGAGTGGAAGTCAGCCCCAGCATTTT; cdr3_aa: CASSLGSGSQPQHF
v_call: TRBV21-1; j_call: TRBJ1-5; d_call: NA; clone_size: few; cdr3_nt: TGTGCCAGCAGCAAGGACAGGGTTAATCAGCCCCAGCATTTT; cdr3_aa: CASSKDRVNQPQHF
v_call: TRBV12-3/TRBV12-4; j_call: TRBJ2-5; d_call: NA; clone_size: many; cdr3_nt: TGTGCCAGCAGTTTAAAGTCGTGGGGGGTACAAGAGACCCAGTACTTC; cdr3_aa: CASSLKSWGVQETQYF
v_call: TRBV10-3; j_call: TRBJ2-2; d_call: NA; clone_size: NA; cdr3_nt: TGTGCCATCAGTGAGGCAGCCTTTGAGGCCGGGGAGCTGTTTTTT; cdr3_aa: CAISEAAFEAGELFF
v_call: TRBV18; j_call: TRBJ1-2; d_call: TRBD1; clone_size: many; cdr3_nt: TGTGCCAGCTCGCCCGGGACAGGGATGTCCAACTATGGCTACACCTTC; cdr3_aa: CASSPGTGMSNYGYTF
v_call: TRBV7-7; j_call: TRBJ2-2; d_call: NA; clone_size: NA; cdr3_nt: TGTGCTAGCAGGGCAAGCAACACCGGGGAGCTGTTTTTT; cdr3_aa: CASRASNTGELFF
v_call: TRBV12-3/TRBV12-4; j_call: TRBJ2-7; d_call: TRBD2; clone_size: many; cdr3_nt: TGTGCCAGCAGTCGGACTAGCGGGAGTTACGAGCAGTACTTC; cdr3_aa: CASSRTSGSYEQYF
v_call: TRBV30; j_call: TRBJ2-2; d_call: NA; clone_size: many; cdr3_nt: TGTGCCTGGAGGCCGGCTGGCAACACCGGGGAGCTGTTTTTT; cdr3_aa: CAWRPAGNTGELFF
v_call: TRBV7-2; j_call: TRBJ2-3; d_call: NA; clone_size: many; cdr3_nt: TGTGCCAGCAGCTCCGAGGGAACAGGACCTGATACGCAGTATTTT; cdr3_aa: CASSSEGTGPDTQYF
v_call: TRBV20-1; j_call: TRBJ1-6; d_call: NA; clone_size: many; cdr3_nt: TGCAGTGCTAGAACCGGGGGAGTCAATTCACCCCTCCACTTT; cdr3_aa: CSARTGGVNSPLHF
v_call: TRBV10-1; j_call: TRBJ1-1; d_call: NA; clone_size: few; cdr3_nt: TGCGCCAGCAGTGACCACACAGGGAGGGCTTTCTTT; cdr3_aa: CASSDHTGRAFF
v_call: TRBV5-1; j_call: TRBJ1-1; d_call: NA; clone_size: few; cdr3_nt: TGCGCCAGCAGCGACGGACAGAGCAACACTGAAGCTTTCTTT; cdr3_aa: CASSDGQSNTEAFF
v_call: TRBV6-2/TRBV6-3; j_call: TRBJ2-3; d_call: NA; clone_size: many; cdr3_nt: TGTGCCAGCACCCTTCTTGAAACCGATACGCAGTATTTT; cdr3_aa: CASTLLETDTQYF
v_call: TRBV11-2; j_call: TRBJ2-5; d_call: TRBD2; clone_size: many; cdr3_nt: TGTGCCAGCAGCTTAGGGACTAGCGGTCGGCAGACCCAGTACTTC; cdr3_aa: CASSLGTSGRQTQYF
v_call: TRBV6-5; j_call: TRBJ2-5; d_call: NA; clone_size: few; cdr3_nt: TGTGCCAGCAGTTACGGGTCAGGGGCCTTACAAGAGACCCAGTACTTC; cdr3_aa: CASSYGSGALQETQYF
v_call: TRBV20-1; j_call: TRBJ1-6; d_call: NA; clone_size: many; cdr3_nt: TGCAGTGCTAGAGATCAAACAACAGCCGGCTATAATTCACCCCTCCACTTT; cdr3_aa: CSARDQTTAGYNSPLHF